This T cell receptor beta chain was identified during a study of immune evolution from preneoplasia to lung adenocarcinoma. Whole-study findings and limits: Later-stage lesions seemingly showed higher T cell density and diversity than normal lung.

With regard to this clone: Its antigen is unknown.

Between about 2014 and 2018, patients underwent resection in Japan or China. Looked up from germline, CDR1 is LNHDA and CDR2 is SQIVND (reference sequence). CDR3 size: 15 residues. Trimming shortened V by 3 bases and J by 1 base, and 9 bases separated the two germline ends. Generated by immunoSEQ multiplex PCR, the TCRdb table keeps only in-frame clones and is missing some. The table lists roughly 5,800 clones, about two thirds of them singletons. The source is a person of 80 years or more with lung adenocarcinoma. The J gene is TRBJ2-2, the V gene TRBV19; possible D gene TRBD1, 5 bases. The sample comprised FFPE adjacent normal lung tissue. The CDR3 region has the DNA TGTGCCAGTAGTATTGGTAGGGGGAACACCGGGGAGCTGTTTTTT. Its translation: CASSIGRGNTGELFF.